A single sample is the source of the 14 T cell receptor beta chains below, sequenced in a study of early T cells in non-severe SARS-CoV-2 infection. TCRdb ran MiXCR on the 5' RACE reads and lists one entry per CDR3 protein. The profile shows around 83,000 distinct CDR3 sequences, about 10% of them singletons. The sequencing used whole blood, collected at baseline. All receptors come from an adult who was a healthcare worker with PCR-confirmed SARS-CoV-2 infection or an uninfected control (not recorded which).

This clonotype was counted at least ten times. This sequence joins TRBV20-1 and TRBJ2-3; D might be TRBD1 or TRBD2, each matching 5 bases. This CDR3 is built from 16 residues. V was cut by 2 bases and J by 7 bases, with 22 bases left in between. Germline V gene sequence: CDR1 DFQATT, CDR2 SNEGSKA (reference sequence). CDR3 sequence: CSARTRLWGSRNTQYF. As DNA, the CDR3 is TGCAGTGCTAGAACGAGGCTTTGGGGGAGTCGGAATACGCAGTATTTT.

The genes are TRBV2 and TRBJ1-2; D gene unclear. The CDR3 contains 13 residues. Trimming removed 2 bases from V and 4 bases from J, with 8 bases in between. Germline V gives CDR1 SNHLY, CDR2 FYNNEI. The CDR3 DNA sequence: TGTGCCAGCAGTGAAAAGGGCGGCTATGGCTACACCTTC. This codes for CASSEKGGYGYTF.

There are many counts of this clonotype. This rearrangement joins TRBV20-1 to TRBJ2-4; 8 bases align to TRBD1. Germline CDR1 DFQATT, CDR2 SNEGSKA (reference sequence). The J segment lost 9 bases and the V segment lost 1 base, leaving 11 bases of the junction unmatched. CDR3 length: 15 residues. The CDR3 sequence: CSARGRRTGRAIQYF. The CDR3 coding sequence is TGCAGTGCTAGAGGGAGACGGACAGGGCGCGCCATTCAGTACTTC.

This clonotype was seen more than once but under ten times. The chain uses TRBV6-2 or TRBV6-3 and TRBJ2-3, with D uncertain. The CDR3 is 16 residues long. V was cut by 2 bases and J by 0 bases, with 12 bases left in between. The germline V gene encodes CDR1 MNHEY and CDR2 SVGEGT. The CDR3, as DNA: TGTGCCAGCAGTTACCCCGGTGGGGTTAGCACAGATACGCAGTATTTT. This encodes CASSYPGGVSTDTQYF.

This clonotype was counted at least ten times. The V and J genes are TRBV6-5 and TRBJ2-1; possibly TRBD2 for D (6 bases). The length of the CDR3 is 15 residues. The ends were cut back, 5 bases at V and 6 bases at J, with 17 bases in the middle. Germline assignment: CDR1 MNHEY and CDR2 SVGAGI. This chain's CDR3 is CASSPTPGVRNEQFF. In DNA form, the CDR3 reads TGTGCCAGCAGTCCCACCCCGGGAGTGCGCAATGAGCAGTTCTTC.

This clonotype appeared a few times. The gene calls are TRBV14 and TRBJ2-5, with a weak D call TRBD2 (5 bases). V lost 1 base, J lost 3 bases, and 9 bases lay in between. CDR3 length: 14 residues. The germline V gene has CDR1 SGHDN and CDR2 FVKESK. The CDR3 sequence: CASSQVSAEETQYF. DNA for the CDR3: TGTGCCAGCAGCCAAGTATCAGCGGAAGAGACCCAGTACTTC.

The rearrangement links TRBV29-1 to TRBJ1-1; the D is unclear. The CDR3 loop spans 10 amino acids. Germline CDR1 and CDR2: SQVTM and ANQGSEA. Deletions cut 6 bases from V and 6 bases from J, with 8 bases between. For the CDR3, the DNA is TGCAGCGTGCATAGCTCTGAAGCTTTCTTT. Residues: CSVHSSEAFF.

The table lists this clonotype with a few counts. The chain employs TRBV5-4 and TRBJ2-3; TRBD2 matches at 9 bases. Losses at the gene ends were 3 bases for V and 5 bases for J; bases not matched to a gene: 13. CDR3 length: 17 amino acids. The germline CDR1 and CDR2 sequences are SGHNT and YYREEE (reference sequence). The CDR3 is CASSSRTGALAGDTQYF. The CDR3 DNA follows: TGTGCCAGCAGCTCCCGGACTGGGGCACTAGCGGGAGATACGCAGTATTTT.

This clonotype was recorded a few times. The chain employs TRBV7-9 and TRBJ1-1; D possibly corresponds to TRBD1 (5 bases). CDR3 size: 14 residues. V shed 5 bases and J shed 6 bases, with 16 bases lying between them. Germline values: CDR1 SEHNR, CDR2 FQNEAQ (reference sequence). Here the CDR3 reads CASSPSFGGAEAFF. As DNA, the CDR3 is TGTGCCAGCAGCCCGTCTTTCGGGGGGGCTGAAGCTTTCTTT.

The J gene is TRBJ2-5, the V gene TRBV6-1; 7 positions match TRBD2. The CDR3 has 13 residues. Germline V gives CDR1 MNHNS, CDR2 SASEGT. V was clipped by 2 bases and J by 7 bases; unmatched bases: 4. The CDR3 sequence: CASSESGVRTQYF. CDR3 coding DNA: TGTGCCAGCAGTGAAAGCGGGGTTCGGACCCAGTACTTC.

Ten or more counts support this clonotype. V gene TRBV7-3 combines with J gene TRBJ2-6, with 7 bases identical to TRBD1. The V gene end was trimmed by 1 base and the J gene end by 2 bases; junction bases not matched to a gene: 14. The CDR3 length is 20 residues. Germline CDR1 reads SGHTA; CDR2 reads FQGTGA. This CDR3 is CASSLKPPGQKGTGANVLTF. Here the CDR3 DNA reads TGTGCCAGCAGCTTAAAGCCTCCGGGACAGAAAGGGACTGGGGCCAACGTCCTGACTTTC.

This clonotype was seen a handful of times. The chain links TRBV11-2 to TRBJ2-1; weak D call: TRBD2 (5 bases). The CDR3 contains 15 residues. Trimming cost V 5 bases and J 0 bases, with 11 bases left between them. Per the germline V gene, CDR1 is SGHAT and CDR2 is FQNNGV. The CDR3 DNA follows: TGTGCCAGCAGCGCACTAGTTAGCTCCTACAATGAGCAGTTCTTC. This gives the protein CASSALVSSYNEQFF. Drawing the rest from reference TRBV11-2 and TRBJ2-1, the complete variable domain is EAGVAQSPRYKIIEKRQSVAFWCNPISGHATLYWYQQILGQGPKLLIQFQNNGVVDDSQLPKDRFSAERLKGVDSTLKIQPAKLEDSAVYLCASSALVSSYNEQFFGPGTRLTVL.

The chain carries TRBV3-1 and TRBJ2-1; tentative D call: TRBD2 (6 bases). Germline CDR1 and CDR2: LGHDT and YNNKEL (reference sequence). V was trimmed by 1 base and J by 14 bases, leaving 12 bases between them. This CDR3 spans 12 amino acids. In DNA form, the CDR3 reads TGTGCCAGCAGCCAAGGAACCGGAGGGGAGTTCTTC. Translation: CASSQGTGGEFF.

This sequence joins TRBV20-1 and TRBJ2-1; D unclear. The CDR3 sequence is 12 residues long. Trimming cost V 1 base and J 4 bases, with 5 bases left between them. Germline V gives CDR1 DFQATT, CDR2 SNEGSKA (reference sequence). The DNA of the CDR3 is TGCAGTGCTAGAGTTTCGTACAATGAGCAGTTCTTC. Protein sequence: CSARVSYNEQFF.